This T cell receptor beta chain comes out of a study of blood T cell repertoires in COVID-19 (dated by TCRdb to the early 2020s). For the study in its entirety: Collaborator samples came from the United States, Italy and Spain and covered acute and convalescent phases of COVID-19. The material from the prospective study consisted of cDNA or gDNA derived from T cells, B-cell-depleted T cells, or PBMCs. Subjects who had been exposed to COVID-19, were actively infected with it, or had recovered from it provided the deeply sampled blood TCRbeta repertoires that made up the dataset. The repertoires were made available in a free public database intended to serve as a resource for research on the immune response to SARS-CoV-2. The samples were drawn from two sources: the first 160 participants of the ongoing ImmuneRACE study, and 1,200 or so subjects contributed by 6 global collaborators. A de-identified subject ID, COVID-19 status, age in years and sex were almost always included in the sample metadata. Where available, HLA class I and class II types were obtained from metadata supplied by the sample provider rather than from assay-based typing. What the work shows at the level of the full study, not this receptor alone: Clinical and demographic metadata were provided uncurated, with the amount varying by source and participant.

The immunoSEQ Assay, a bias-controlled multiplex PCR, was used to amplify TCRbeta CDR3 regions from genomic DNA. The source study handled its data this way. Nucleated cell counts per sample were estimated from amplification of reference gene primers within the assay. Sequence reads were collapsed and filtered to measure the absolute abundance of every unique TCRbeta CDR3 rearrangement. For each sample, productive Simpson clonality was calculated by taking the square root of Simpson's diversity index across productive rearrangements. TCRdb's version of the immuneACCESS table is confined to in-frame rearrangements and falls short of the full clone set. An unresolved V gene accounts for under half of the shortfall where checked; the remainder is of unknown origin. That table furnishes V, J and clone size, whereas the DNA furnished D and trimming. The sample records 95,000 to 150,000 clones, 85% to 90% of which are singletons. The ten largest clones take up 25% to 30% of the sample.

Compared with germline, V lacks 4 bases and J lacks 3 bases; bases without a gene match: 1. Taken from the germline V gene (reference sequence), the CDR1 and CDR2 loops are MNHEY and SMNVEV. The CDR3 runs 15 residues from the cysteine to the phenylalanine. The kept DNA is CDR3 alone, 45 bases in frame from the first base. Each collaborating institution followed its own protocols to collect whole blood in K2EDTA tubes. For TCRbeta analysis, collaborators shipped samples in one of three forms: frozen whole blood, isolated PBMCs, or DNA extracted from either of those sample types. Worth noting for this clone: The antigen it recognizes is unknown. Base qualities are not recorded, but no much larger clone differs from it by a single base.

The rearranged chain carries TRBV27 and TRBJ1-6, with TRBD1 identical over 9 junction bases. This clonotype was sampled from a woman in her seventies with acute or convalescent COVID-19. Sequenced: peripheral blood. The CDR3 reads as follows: CASSSGQGYNSPLHF. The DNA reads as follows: TGTGCCAGCAGTTCGGGACAGGGCTATAATTCACCCCTCCACTTT.